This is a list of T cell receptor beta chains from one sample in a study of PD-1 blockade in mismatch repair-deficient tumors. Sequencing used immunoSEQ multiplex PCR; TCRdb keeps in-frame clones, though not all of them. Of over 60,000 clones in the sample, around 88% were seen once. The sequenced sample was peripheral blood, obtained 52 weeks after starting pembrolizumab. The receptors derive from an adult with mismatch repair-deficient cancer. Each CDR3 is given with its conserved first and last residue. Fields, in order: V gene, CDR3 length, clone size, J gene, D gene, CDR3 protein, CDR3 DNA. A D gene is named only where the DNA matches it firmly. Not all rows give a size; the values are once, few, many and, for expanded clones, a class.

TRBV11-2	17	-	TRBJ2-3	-	CASRPSFGDIDTDTQYF	TGTGCCAGCAGACCCTCCTTTGGGGACATCGACACAGATACGCAGTATTTT
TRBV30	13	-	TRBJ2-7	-	CAWSVDRNYEQYF	TGTGCCTGGAGTGTAGACAGGAACTACGAGCAGTACTTC
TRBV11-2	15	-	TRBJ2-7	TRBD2	CASSPGLAGVHEQYF	TGTGCCAGCAGCCCGGGACTAGCGGGAGTTCACGAGCAGTACTTC
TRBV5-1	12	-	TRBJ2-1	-	CASSLAGLEQFF	TGCGCCAGCAGCTTGGCTGGTCTTGAGCAGTTCTTC
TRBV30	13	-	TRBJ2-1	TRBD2	CAWQGTSHNEQFF	TGTGCCTGGCAAGGGACTAGCCACAATGAGCAGTTCTTC
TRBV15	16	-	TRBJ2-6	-	CATSGGLFSGANVLTF	TGTGCCACCAGCGGGGGGCTCTTCTCTGGGGCCAACGTCCTGACTTTC
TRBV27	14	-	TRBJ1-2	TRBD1	CASSPRDRWDGYTF	TGTGCCAGCAGTCCCCGGGACAGGTGGGATGGCTACACCTTC
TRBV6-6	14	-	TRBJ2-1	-	CASSLFSSYNEQFF	TGTGCCAGCAGTTTGTTTAGCTCCTACAATGAGCAGTTCTTC
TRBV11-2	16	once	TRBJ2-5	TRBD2	CASSLEGSGRGETQYF	TGTGCCAGCAGCTTGGAGGGTAGCGGGAGAGGAGAGACCCAGTACTTC
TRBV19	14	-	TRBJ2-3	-	CASSPFRSTDTQYF	TGTGCCAGTAGTCCATTCCGCAGCACAGATACGCAGTATTTT
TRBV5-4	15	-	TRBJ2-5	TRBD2	CASSQTSGRAKTQYF	TGTGCCAGCAGTCAGACTAGCGGGAGGGCGAAGACCCAGTACTTC
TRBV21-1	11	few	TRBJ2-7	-	CATRRSYEQYF	TGTGCCACGCGGAGGTCCTACGAGCAGTACTTC
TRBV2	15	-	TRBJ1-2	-	CASSRTRTESYGYTF	TGTGCCAGCAGCCGAACACGGACAGAGAGTTATGGCTACACCTTC
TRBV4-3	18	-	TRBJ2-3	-	CASSQDAGMTPRGDTQYF	TGCGCCAGCAGCCAAGATGCGGGAATGACTCCCCGGGGAGATACGCAGTATTTT
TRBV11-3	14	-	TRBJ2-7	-	CASTHIGTPYEQYF	TGTGCCAGCACCCATATCGGGACGCCCTACGAGCAGTACTTC
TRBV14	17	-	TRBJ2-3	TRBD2	CASSQEQEREWVDTQYF	TGTGCCAGCAGCCAAGAACAAGAGCGGGAGTGGGTAGATACGCAGTATTTT
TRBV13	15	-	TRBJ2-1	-	CASSLGTTLYNEQFF	TGTGCCAGCAGCTTAGGGACTACCCTATACAATGAGCAGTTCTTC
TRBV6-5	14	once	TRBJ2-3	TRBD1	CASSSDRVTDTQYF	TGTGCCAGCAGTTCGGACAGGGTGACAGATACGCAGTATTTT
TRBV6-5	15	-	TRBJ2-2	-	CASSYSTANTGELFF	TGTGCCAGCAGTTACTCGACAGCAAACACCGGGGAGCTGTTTTTT
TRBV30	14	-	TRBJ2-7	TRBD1	CAWSVGTGGYEQYF	TGTGCCTGGAGTGTAGGGACAGGGGGTTACGAGCAGTACTTC
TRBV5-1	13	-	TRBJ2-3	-	CASGVGSPDTQYF	TGCGCCAGCGGGGTCGGTAGCCCAGATACGCAGTATTTT
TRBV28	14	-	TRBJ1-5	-	CASSLLESNQPQHF	TGTGCCAGCAGTTTATTGGAAAGCAATCAGCCCCAGCATTTT
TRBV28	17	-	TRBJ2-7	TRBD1	CASSLLAWDRGSYEQYF	TGTGCCAGCAGTTTACTGGCTTGGGACAGGGGATCCTACGAGCAGTACTTC
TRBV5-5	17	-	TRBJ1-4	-	CASSGGSYTGFSEKLFF	TGTGCCAGCAGCGGGGGGTCATACACGGGGTTTAGTGAAAAACTGTTTTTT
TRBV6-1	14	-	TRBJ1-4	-	CASSEVGGDEKLFF	TGTGCCAGCAGTGAGGTGGGGGGGGATGAAAAACTGTTTTTT